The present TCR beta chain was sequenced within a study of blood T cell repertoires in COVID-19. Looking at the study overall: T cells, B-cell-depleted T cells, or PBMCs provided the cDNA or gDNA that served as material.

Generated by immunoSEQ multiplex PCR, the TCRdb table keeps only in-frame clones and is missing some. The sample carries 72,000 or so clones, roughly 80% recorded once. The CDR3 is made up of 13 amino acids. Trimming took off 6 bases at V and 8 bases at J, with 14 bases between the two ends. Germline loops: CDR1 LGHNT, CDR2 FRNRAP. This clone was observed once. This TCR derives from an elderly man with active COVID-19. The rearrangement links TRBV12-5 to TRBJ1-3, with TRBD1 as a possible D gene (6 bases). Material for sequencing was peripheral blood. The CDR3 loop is CASGFSNRDTIYF. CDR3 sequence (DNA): TGTGCTAGTGGGTTCTCGAACAGGGACACCATATATTTT.